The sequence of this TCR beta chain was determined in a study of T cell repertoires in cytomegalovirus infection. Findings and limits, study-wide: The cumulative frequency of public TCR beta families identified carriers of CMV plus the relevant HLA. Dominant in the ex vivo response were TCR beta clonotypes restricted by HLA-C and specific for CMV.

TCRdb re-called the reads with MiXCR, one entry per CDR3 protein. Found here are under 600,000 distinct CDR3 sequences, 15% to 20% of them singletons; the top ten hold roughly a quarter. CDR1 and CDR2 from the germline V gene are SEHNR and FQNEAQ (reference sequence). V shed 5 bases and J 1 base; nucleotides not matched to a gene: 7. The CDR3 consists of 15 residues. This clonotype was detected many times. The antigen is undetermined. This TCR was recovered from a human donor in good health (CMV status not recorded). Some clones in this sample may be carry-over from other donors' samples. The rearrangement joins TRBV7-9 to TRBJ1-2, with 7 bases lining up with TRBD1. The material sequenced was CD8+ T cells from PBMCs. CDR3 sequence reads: CASSTGQVFNYGYTF. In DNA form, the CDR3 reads TGTGCCAGCAGCACCGGACAGGTCTTTAACTATGGCTACACCTTC.